One and the same sample provided the 26 T cell receptor beta chains below, sequenced in a study of type 1 and type 2 diabetes patients. Amplification started from genomic DNA. Multiplex PCR with 30 forward and 13 reverse primers amplified the TCR beta CDR3. MiXCR was run by TCRdb on the multiplex PCR reads, yielding one entry per CDR3 protein. This table has about 290,000 distinct CDR3 sequences, around 47% appearing once. The sequenced sample was peripheral blood mononuclear cells (PBMCs). All receptors derive from a man aged 18 to 29 with type 2 diabetes.

This chain links TRBV27 with TRBJ2-1; unclear D gene. The CDR3 covers 14 residues. The V and J ends lost 5 bases and 8 bases respectively, with 16 bases between them. CDR1 is MNHEY, CDR2 SMNVEV, per germline (reference sequence). In DNA form, the CDR3 reads TGTGCCAGCAGTCTTCAGACTTGGGCCGATGAGCAGTTCTTC. Translation: CASSLQTWADEQFF.

This clonotype has ten or more counts. This chain links TRBV30 with TRBJ2-7; D gene ambiguous. The CDR3 loop spans 13 amino acids. Germline CDR1 and CDR2: GTSNPN and SVGIG (reference sequence). Trimming shortened V by 0 bases and J by 4 bases, and 10 bases separated the two germline ends. The CDR3 DNA is TGTGCCTGGAGTGTACACGCCAGATACGAGCAGTACTTC. Amino acid sequence: CAWSVHARYEQYF.

As concerns this clonotype: Its ends do not fully match the called genes, so a read error is possible. The J gene is TRBJ2-2, the V gene TRBV7-9; 7 bases agree with TRBD2. Germline CDR1 reads SEHNR; CDR2 reads FQNEAQ (reference sequence). This CDR3 contains 15 residues. CDR3 sequence (DNA): TGTGCCAGCGGCTTTCTAGCGGTAAACACCGGGGAGCTGTTTTTT. This sequence encodes CASGFLAVNTGELFF.

This clonotype was recorded many times. This rearrangement joins TRBV28 to TRBJ2-7; maybe TRBD2 (5 bases). The CDR3 has 13 amino acids. V shed 5 bases and J shed 3 bases, with 11 bases lying between them. CDR1 MDHEN and CDR2 SYDVKM come from the germline V gene. This CDR3 reads CASSPGLNYEQYF. The CDR3 coding sequence is TGTGCCAGCAGTCCAGGACTGAACTACGAGCAGTACTTC. Supplemented by reference TRBV28 and TRBJ2-7, the full variable domain reads DVKVTQSSRYLVKRTGEKVFLECVQDMDHENMFWYRQDPGLGLRLIYFSYDVKMKEKGDIPEGYSVSREKKERFSLILESASTNQTSMYLCASSPGLNYEQYFGPGTRLTVT.

In its sample, this clonotype was seen a few times. The V gene is TRBV24-1, the J gene TRBJ2-7; 9 nucleotides line up with TRBD1. The CDR3 covers 15 residues. CDR1 and CDR2 from the germline V gene are KGHDR and SFDVKD. V shed 3 bases and J 7 bases; nucleotides not matched to a gene: 9. The CDR3 bases are TGTGCCACCAGTGATAACGCCGGGACAGGGAATGAGCAGTACTTC. Translated: CATSDNAGTGNEQYF.

This clonotype was observed a few times. This chain joins TRBV2 and TRBJ1-4; D not resolved. The CDR3 length is 15 residues. Trimming pared 8 bases from V and 2 bases from J, leaving 15 bases between. Germline V gene sequence: CDR1 SNHLY, CDR2 FYNNEI. CDR3 amino acids: CASGLSLGTNEKLFF. The CDR3 bases are TGTGCCAGCGGTCTTTCTTTGGGGACTAATGAAAAACTGTTTTTT.

V gene TRBV20-1 combines with J gene TRBJ2-2, with a possible D match to TRBD2 (6 bases). The V and J ends lost 4 bases and 1 base respectively, with 16 bases between them. Germline CDR1 and CDR2: DFQATT and SNEGSKA (reference sequence). CDR3 length equals 16 residues. The CDR3 DNA reads TGCAGTGCTAATGACTGGAGGCGGGAGAACACCGGGGAGCTGTTTTTT. Amino acids: CSANDWRRENTGELFF.

This clonotype appeared a few times. The chain joins TRBV19 to TRBJ1-5; tentative D call: TRBD1 (5 bases). CDR3 length: 14 amino acids. CDR1 and CDR2 from the germline V gene are LNHDA and SQIVND (reference sequence). The germline V and J ends were trimmed by 6 bases and 0 bases, with 9 bases remaining between them. This CDR3 is CASRPDSSNQPQHF. The CDR3 DNA is TGTGCCAGTAGGCCAGACAGTAGCAATCAGCCCCAGCATTTT.

The CDR3, as DNA: TGTGCCAGCGGGCGGGGTGATAATTCACCCCTCCACTTT. This translates into CASGRGDNSPLHF. The rearrangement joins TRBV10-3 to TRBJ1-6; D gene uncertain. Between the trimmed V and J ends, which lost 10 bases and 5 bases, there was a span of 12 bases. This CDR3 contains 13 residues. Germline assignment: CDR1 ENHRY and CDR2 SYGVKD.

For this clonotype: At one end the junction does not follow the germline gene, possibly because of a read error. This sequence joins TRBV7-6 and TRBJ1-4; no clear D. CDR1 SGHVS and CDR2 FNYEAQ come from the germline V gene. The CDR3 loop spans 16 amino acids. In DNA form, the CDR3 reads TGTGCCAGCAGTCCCACCGCATCCCCAACTAATGAAGAACTGTTTTTT. Residues: CASSPTASPTNEELFF.

On this clonotype: One end of the junction varies from germline; a read error may be responsible. This rearrangement joins TRBV7-7 to TRBJ2-3, with 8 bases fitting TRBD1. The germline V gene has CDR1 SSHAT and CDR2 FNYEAQ (reference sequence). The CDR3 contains 15 residues. The CDR3 spells CASSLQPGGADTQYF. In nucleotides, the CDR3 is TGTGCTAGCAGCTTACAACCAGGGGGCGCAGATACGCAGTATTTT.

The chain uses TRBV25-1 and TRBJ1-4; D not certain. Germline-derived CDR1 and CDR2 are MGHDK and SYGVNS. V was clipped by 6 bases and J by 0 bases, with 11 bases between them. The CDR3 runs to 15 residues. CDR3 sequence: CASSSRAATNEKLFF. CDR3 DNA: TGTGCCAGCAGCTCGCGGGCTGCAACTAATGAAAAACTGTTTTTT.

About this clonotype: A much larger clone lies one base from this, so it may be a read error. The chain combines TRBV30 with TRBJ1-1, with 7 positions matching TRBD1. Germline loops: CDR1 GTSNPN, CDR2 SVGIG (reference sequence). The CDR3 loop spans 14 amino acids. CDR3 bases: TGTGCCTGGAGTGGGGGACAGCCGAACACTAAAGCTTTCTTT. Translated, it gives CAWSGGQPNTKAFF.

The V and J genes are TRBV6-5 and TRBJ1-1; D remains ambiguous. V was clipped by 5 bases and J by 2 bases, with 18 bases between them. The CDR3 is 16 residues long. In germline, CDR1 is MNHEY, CDR2 SVGAGI. The DNA of the CDR3 is TGTGCCAGCAGTCAGCTCCGCGGAGACTTCAACACTGAAGCTTTCTTT. Encoded protein: CASSQLRGDFNTEAFF.

The rearrangement uses TRBV19 and TRBJ2-1, with D perhaps matching TRBD2 (5 bases). Trimming left V 5 bases short and J 7 bases short, with 18 bases between. Germline CDR1 is LNHDA and CDR2 is SQIVND (reference sequence). The CDR3 is made up of 15 amino acids. The CDR3 bases are TGTGCCAGTAGTCTCGTAGCGAGACGAACGAATGAGCAGTTCTTC. It specifies CASSLVARRTNEQFF.

This clonotype was counted only a few times. The V gene is TRBV9, the J gene TRBJ1-2; D call uncertain. The CDR3 loop spans 15 amino acids. In germline, CDR1 is SGDLS, CDR2 YYNGEE. Trimming removed 0 bases from V and 2 bases from J, with 11 bases in between. The CDR3 DNA is TGTGCCAGCAGCGTAGTGGCACAGCCAAACTATGGCTACACCTTC. It is translated as CASSVVAQPNYGYTF.

The table lists this clonotype with many counts. The J gene is TRBJ2-7, the V gene TRBV15; D is uncertain. The CDR3 sequence is 14 residues long. In germline, CDR1 is LNHNV, CDR2 YYDKDF (reference sequence). Trimming pared 1 base from V and 3 bases from J, leaving 10 bases between. The CDR3 coding sequence is TGTGCCACCAGCAGAGGTCACAGTAACTACGAGCAGTACTTC. Translation gives CATSRGHSNYEQYF.

About this clonotype itself: Without the conserved terminal phenylalanine or tryptophan, this CDR3 likely stems from a read error. The V gene is TRBV7-2, the J gene TRBJ1-4; D uncertain. Between the trimmed V and J ends, which lost 4 bases and 4 bases, there was a span of 10 bases. The CDR3 has 14 residues. Looked up from germline, CDR1 is SGHTA and CDR2 is FQGNSA. CDR3 nucleotides: TGTGCCAGCAGCTCGGAGCTGGGTAATGAAAAACTGTTTCTT. It encodes CASSSELGNEKLFL.

This clonotype was found a few times. The rearrangement links TRBV7-9 to TRBJ2-5, with 13 bases identical to TRBD2. From germline, CDR1 is SEHNR and CDR2 FQNEAQ (reference sequence). CDR3 length: 15 residues. V was clipped by 5 bases and J by 4 bases; unmatched bases: 4. The CDR3 DNA reads as TGTGCCAGCAGCCGGACTAGCGGGAGAGGAGAGACCCAGTACTTC. Translation: CASSRTSGRGETQYF. Complete variable domain (other parts from reference TRBV7-9 and TRBJ2-5): DTGVSQNPRHKITKRGQNVTFRCDPISEHNRLYWYRQTLGQGPEFLTYFQNEAQLEKSRLLSDRFSAERPKGSFSTLEIQRTEQGDSAMYLCASSRTSGRGETQYFGPGTRLLVL.

This clonotype has only a few counts. The chain carries TRBV19 and TRBJ2-1; D may be TRBD1 (5 bases). Trimming took off 5 bases at V and 9 bases at J, with 17 bases between the two ends. The CDR3 consists of 14 residues. Germline values: CDR1 LNHDA, CDR2 SQIVND (reference sequence). The CDR3 spells CASSSSYRSSEQFF. CDR3 sequence (DNA): TGTGCCAGTAGTTCAAGTTACAGGTCCAGTGAGCAGTTCTTC.

V gene TRBV19 combines with J gene TRBJ2-7; 9 positions agree with TRBD1. Germline trimming cut 3 bases from V and 3 bases from J; bases unmatched to any gene: 6. The CDR3 runs to 15 residues. The germline V gene has CDR1 LNHDA and CDR2 SQIVND (reference sequence). CDR3 nucleotides: TGTGCCAGTAGTATTGTGTCGGGACAGGGCTACGAGCAGTACTTC. It specifies CASSIVSGQGYEQYF.

CDR3 protein: CASSSGGANRGEQFF. The DNA for the CDR3 is TGTGCCAGTAGTAGCGGCGGGGCCAACCGGGGGGAGCAGTTCTTC. The V and J genes are TRBV19 and TRBJ2-1; D perhaps matches TRBD2 (6 bases). The germline CDR1 and CDR2 sequences are LNHDA and SQIVND (reference sequence). V was trimmed by 4 bases and J by 10 bases, leaving 20 bases between them. This CDR3 comprises 15 residues. Variable domain in full (rest from reference TRBV19 and TRBJ2-1): DGGITQSPKYLFRKEGQNVTLSCEQNLNHDAMYWYRQDPGQGLRLIYYSQIVNDFQKGDIAEGYSVSREKKESFPLTVTSAQKNPTAFYLCASSSGGANRGEQFFGPGTRLTVL.

This chain links TRBV12-3 or TRBV12-4 with TRBJ1-5, with 7 nucleotides matching TRBD1. V dropped 5 bases and J dropped 7; count of bases not matched to a gene: 5. CDR3 length: 13 amino acids. The CDR3 coding sequence is TGTGCCAGCAGTCTCACAGGGGACCAGCCCCAGCATTTT. This gives the protein CASSLTGDQPQHF.

Of note for this clonotype: A junction end diverges from the germline sequence, so it may reflect a read error. The chain couples TRBV12-3 or TRBV12-4 to TRBJ2-3, with 8 bases aligning to TRBD2. The CDR3 length is 15 residues. CDR3 DNA: TGTGCCAGCAGCTTAGCGGGGATCAGCACAGATACGCAGTATTTT. It yields the protein CASSLAGISTDTQYF.

The V gene is TRBV20-1, the J gene TRBJ2-7, with 11 bases matching TRBD2. CDR1 DFQATT and CDR2 SNEGSKA come from the germline V gene (reference sequence). The CDR3 length is 13 residues. Trimming cost V 5 bases and J 2 bases; bases outside gene matches: 2. CDR3 protein: CSARLAGTYEQYF. CDR3 sequence (DNA): TGCAGTGCTCGACTAGCGGGGACCTACGAGCAGTACTTC.

This clonotype turned up a few times. The junction and the germline gene differ at one end; a read error may be behind it. This CDR3 reads CASSLTTLTSGGAGELFF. CDR3 coding DNA: TGTGCTAGCAGCTTAACCACCCTCACTAGCGGGGGGGCCGGGGAGCTGTTTTTT. V is TRBV7-7 and J is TRBJ2-2; TRBD2 agrees at 13 bases. Germline CDR1 reads SSHAT; CDR2 reads FNYEAQ (reference sequence). CDR3 length: 18 residues.